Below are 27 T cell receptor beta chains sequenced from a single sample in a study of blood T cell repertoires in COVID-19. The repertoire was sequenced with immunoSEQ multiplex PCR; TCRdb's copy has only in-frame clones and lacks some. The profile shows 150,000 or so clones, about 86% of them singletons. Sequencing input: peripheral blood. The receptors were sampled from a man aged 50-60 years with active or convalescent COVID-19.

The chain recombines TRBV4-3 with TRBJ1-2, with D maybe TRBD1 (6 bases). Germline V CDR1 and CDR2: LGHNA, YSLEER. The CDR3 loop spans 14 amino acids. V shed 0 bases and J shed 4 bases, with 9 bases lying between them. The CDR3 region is CASSQDPRGYGYTF. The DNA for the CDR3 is TGCGCCAGCAGCCAAGACCCCAGGGGCTATGGCTACACCTTC.

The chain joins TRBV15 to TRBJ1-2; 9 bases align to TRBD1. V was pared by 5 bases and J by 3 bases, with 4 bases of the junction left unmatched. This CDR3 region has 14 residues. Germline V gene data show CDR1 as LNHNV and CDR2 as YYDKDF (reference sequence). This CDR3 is CATSLWTGDYGYTF. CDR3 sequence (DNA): TGTGCCACCAGCTTATGGACAGGGGACTATGGCTACACCTTC.

The CDR3 DNA is TGTGCCAGCAGCGTAGGGCACCAAGAGACCCAGTACTTC. It encodes CASSVGHQETQYF. The chain couples TRBV9 to TRBJ2-5; no clear D gene. Germline CDR1 SGDLS, CDR2 YYNGEE. Trimming cost V 0 bases and J 0 bases, with 3 bases left between them. The CDR3 is made up of 13 amino acids.

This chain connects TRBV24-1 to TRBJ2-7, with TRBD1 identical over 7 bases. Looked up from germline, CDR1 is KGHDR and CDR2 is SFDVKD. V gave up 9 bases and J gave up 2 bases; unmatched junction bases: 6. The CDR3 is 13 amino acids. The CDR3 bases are TGTGCCACCGGCCCGCAGGGGGCCTACGAGCAGTACTTC. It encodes CATGPQGAYEQYF.

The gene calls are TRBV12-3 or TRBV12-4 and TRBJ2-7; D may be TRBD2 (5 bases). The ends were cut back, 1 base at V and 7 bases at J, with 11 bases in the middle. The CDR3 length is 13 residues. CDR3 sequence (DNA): TGTGCCAGCAGTTTAGTTGGGTCGGGGGAGCAGTACTTC. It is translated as CASSLVGSGEQYF.

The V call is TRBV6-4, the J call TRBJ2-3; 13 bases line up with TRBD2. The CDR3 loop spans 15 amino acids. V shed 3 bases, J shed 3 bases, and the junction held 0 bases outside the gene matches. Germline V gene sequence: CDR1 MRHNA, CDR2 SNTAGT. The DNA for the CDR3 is TGTGCCAGCAGTGAGACTAGCGGGGGGACAGATACGCAGTATTTT. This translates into CASSETSGGTDTQYF.

The CDR3: CASSRTRRVQYF. CDR3 sequence (DNA): TGTGCCAGCAGTAGGACTAGAAGGGTACAGTACTTC. The gene calls are TRBV6-2 or TRBV6-3 and TRBJ2-5; 7 nucleotides line up with TRBD2. The V gene's germline CDR1 is MNHEY and CDR2 SVGEGT. V gave up 5 bases and J gave up 11 bases; unmatched junction bases: 8. The CDR3 is 12 residues long.

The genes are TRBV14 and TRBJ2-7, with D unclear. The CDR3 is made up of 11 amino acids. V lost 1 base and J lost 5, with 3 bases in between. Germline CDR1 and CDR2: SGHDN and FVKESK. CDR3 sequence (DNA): TGTGCCAGCAGCCAAGTTAACGAGCAGTACTTC. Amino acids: CASSQVNEQYF. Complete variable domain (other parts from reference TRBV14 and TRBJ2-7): EAGVTQFPSHSVIEKGQTVTLRCDPISGHDNLYWYRRVMGKEIKFLLHFVKESKQDESGMPNNRFLAERTGGTYSTLKVQPAELEDSGVYFCASSQVNEQYFGPGTRLTVT.

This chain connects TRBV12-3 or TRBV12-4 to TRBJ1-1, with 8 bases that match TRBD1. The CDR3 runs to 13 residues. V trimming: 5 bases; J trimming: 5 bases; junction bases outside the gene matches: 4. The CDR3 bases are TGTGCCAGCAGTACTCAGGGGGCGACTGAAGCTTTCTTT. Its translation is CASSTQGATEAFF.

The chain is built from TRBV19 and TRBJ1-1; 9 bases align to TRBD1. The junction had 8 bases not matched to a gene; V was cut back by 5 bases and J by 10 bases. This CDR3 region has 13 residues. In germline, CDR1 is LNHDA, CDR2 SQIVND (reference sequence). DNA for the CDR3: TGTGCCAGTAGTGTGGACAGGGGATATGGAGCTTTCTTT. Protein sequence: CASSVDRGYGAFF.

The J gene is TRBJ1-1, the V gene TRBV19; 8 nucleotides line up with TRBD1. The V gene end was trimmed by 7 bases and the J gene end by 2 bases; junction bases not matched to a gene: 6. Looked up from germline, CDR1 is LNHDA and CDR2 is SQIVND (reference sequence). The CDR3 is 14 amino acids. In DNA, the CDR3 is TGTGCCAGTACCATGACAGGGGCCAACACTGAAGCTTTCTTT. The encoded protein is CASTMTGANTEAFF.

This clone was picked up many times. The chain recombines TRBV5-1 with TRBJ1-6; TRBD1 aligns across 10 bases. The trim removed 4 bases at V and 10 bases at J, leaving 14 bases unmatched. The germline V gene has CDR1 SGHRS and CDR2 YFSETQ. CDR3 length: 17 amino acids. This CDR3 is CASSQIPGQGFSSPLHF. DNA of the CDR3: TGCGCCAGCAGCCAAATCCCGGGACAGGGGTTTAGCTCACCCCTCCACTTT. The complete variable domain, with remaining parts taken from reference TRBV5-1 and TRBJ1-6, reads KAGVTQTPRYLIKTRGQQVTLSCSPISGHRSVSWYQQTPGQGLQFLFEYFSETQRNKGNFPGRFSGRQFSNSRSEMNVSTLELGDSALYLCASSQIPGQGFSSPLHFGNGTRLTVT.

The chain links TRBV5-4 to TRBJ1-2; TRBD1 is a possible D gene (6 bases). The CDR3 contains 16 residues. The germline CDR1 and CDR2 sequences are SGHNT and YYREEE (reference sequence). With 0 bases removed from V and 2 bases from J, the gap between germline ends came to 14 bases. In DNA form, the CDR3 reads TGTGCCAGCAGCTTGGGACAGGCCGAAAAAAACTATGGCTACACCTTC. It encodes CASSLGQAEKNYGYTF.

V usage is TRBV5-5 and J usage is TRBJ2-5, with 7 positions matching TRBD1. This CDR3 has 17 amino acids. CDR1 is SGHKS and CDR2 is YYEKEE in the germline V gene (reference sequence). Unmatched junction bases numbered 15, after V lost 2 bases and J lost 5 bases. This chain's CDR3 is CASSFGGIGGNGETQYF. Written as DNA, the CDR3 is TGTGCCAGCAGCTTTGGGGGAATAGGGGGCAACGGGGAGACCCAGTACTTC.

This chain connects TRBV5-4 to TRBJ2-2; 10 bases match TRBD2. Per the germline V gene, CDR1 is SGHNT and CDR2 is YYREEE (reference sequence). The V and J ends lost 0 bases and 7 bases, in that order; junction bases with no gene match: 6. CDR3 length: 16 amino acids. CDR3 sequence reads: CASSLGLAGAVGELFF. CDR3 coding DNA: TGTGCCAGCAGCTTGGGGCTAGCGGGAGCGGTCGGGGAGCTGTTTTTT.

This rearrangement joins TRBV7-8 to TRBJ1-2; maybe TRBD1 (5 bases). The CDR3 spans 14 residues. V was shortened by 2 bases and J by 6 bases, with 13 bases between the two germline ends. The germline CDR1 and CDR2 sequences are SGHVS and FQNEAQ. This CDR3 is CASSLLGGVHGYTF. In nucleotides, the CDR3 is TGTGCCAGCAGCTTATTGGGGGGTGTCCATGGCTACACCTTC. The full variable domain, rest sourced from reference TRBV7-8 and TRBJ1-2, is GAGVSQSPRYKVAKRGQDVALRCDPISGHVSLFWYQQALGQGPEFLTYFQNEAQLDKSGLPSDRFFAERPEGSVSTLKIQRTQQEDSAVYLCASSLLGGVHGYTFGSGTRLTVV.

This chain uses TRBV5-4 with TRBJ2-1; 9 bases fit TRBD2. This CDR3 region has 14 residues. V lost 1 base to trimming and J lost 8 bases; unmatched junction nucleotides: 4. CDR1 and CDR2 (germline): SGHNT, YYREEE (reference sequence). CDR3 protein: CASSLLIAGDEQFF. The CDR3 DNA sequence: TGTGCCAGCAGCTTGTTGATAGCGGGAGATGAGCAGTTCTTC.

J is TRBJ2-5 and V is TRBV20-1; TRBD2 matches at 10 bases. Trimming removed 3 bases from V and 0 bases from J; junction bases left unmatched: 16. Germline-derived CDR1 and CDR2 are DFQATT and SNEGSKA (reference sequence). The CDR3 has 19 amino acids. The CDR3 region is CSASGPYRLAGVYQETQYF. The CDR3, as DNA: TGCAGTGCTAGTGGGCCTTACCGGCTAGCGGGGGTGTACCAAGAGACCCAGTACTTC.

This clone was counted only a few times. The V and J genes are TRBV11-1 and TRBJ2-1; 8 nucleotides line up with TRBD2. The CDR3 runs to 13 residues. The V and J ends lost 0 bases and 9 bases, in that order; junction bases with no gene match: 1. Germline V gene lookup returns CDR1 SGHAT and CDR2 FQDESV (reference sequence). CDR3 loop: CASSLASGIEQFF. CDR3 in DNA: TGTGCCAGCAGCTTAGCTAGCGGGATTGAGCAGTTCTTC. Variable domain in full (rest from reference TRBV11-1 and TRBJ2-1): EAEVAQSPRYKITEKSQAVAFWCDPISGHATLYWYRQILGQGPELLVQFQDESVVDDSQLPKDRFSAERLKGVDSTLKIQPAELGDSAMYLCASSLASGIEQFFGPGTRLTVL.

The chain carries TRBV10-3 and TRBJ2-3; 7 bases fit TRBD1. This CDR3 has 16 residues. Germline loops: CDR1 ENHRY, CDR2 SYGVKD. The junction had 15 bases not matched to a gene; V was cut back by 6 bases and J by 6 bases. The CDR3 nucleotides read TGTGCCATCAGGGAAGGACCCCAGGGGGTTGCGGATACGCAGTATTTT. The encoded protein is CAIREGPQGVADTQYF.

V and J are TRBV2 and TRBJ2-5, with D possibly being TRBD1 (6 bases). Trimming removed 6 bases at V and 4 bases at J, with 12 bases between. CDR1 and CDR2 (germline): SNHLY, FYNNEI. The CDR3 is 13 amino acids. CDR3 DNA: TGTGCCAGCAGACCACTAGGGGGAGAGACCCAGTACTTC. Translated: CASRPLGGETQYF.

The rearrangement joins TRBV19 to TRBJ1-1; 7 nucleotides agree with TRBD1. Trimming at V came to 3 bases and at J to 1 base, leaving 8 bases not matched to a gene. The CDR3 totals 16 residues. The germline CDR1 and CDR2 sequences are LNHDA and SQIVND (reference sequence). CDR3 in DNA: TGTGCCAGTAGTATCCGGGACAGACTTAGGAACACTGAAGCTTTCTTT. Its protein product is CASSIRDRLRNTEAFF.

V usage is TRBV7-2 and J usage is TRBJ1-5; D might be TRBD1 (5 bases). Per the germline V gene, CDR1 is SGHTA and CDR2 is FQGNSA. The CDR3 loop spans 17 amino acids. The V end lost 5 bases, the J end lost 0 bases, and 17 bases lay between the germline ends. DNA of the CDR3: TGTGCCAGCAGCGAAGAATGGGGGGGGTATAGCAATCAGCCCCAGCATTTT. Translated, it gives CASSEEWGGYSNQPQHF.

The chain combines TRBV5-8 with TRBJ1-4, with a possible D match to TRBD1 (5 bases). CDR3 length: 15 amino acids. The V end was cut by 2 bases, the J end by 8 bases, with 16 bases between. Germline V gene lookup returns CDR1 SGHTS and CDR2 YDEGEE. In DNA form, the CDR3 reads TGTGCCAGCAGCTTTGGTGCAGGGTCATGGGAAAAACTGTTTTTT. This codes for CASSFGAGSWEKLFF.

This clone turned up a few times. The CDR3 here is CASSQGQFYTEAFF. The CDR3 DNA reads TGTGCCAGCAGCCAAGGACAGTTTTACACTGAAGCTTTCTTT. The genes are TRBV4-2 and TRBJ1-1; possibly TRBD1 for D (5 bases). The CDR3 has 14 amino acids. With 1 base removed from V and 3 bases from J, the gap between germline ends came to 9 bases. The germline gives CDR1 LGHNA, CDR2 YNFKEQ.

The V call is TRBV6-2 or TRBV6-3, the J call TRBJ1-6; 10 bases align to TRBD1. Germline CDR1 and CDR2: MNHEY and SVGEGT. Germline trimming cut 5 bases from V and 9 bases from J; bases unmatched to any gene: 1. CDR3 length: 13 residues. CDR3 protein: CASSGTGASPLHF. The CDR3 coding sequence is TGTGCCAGCAGTGGGACAGGGGCTTCACCCCTCCACTTT.

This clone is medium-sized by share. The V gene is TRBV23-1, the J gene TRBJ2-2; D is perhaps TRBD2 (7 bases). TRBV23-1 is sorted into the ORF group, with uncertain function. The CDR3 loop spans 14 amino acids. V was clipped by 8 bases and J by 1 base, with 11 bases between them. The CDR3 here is CASGGGGNTGELFF. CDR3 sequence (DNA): TGCGCCAGCGGGGGAGGGGGGAACACCGGGGAGCTGTTTTTT.